The entry below describes one T cell receptor beta chain. The V end lost 5 bases, the J end lost 5 bases, and 15 bases lay between the germline ends. CDR1 and CDR2 from the germline V gene are LNHDA and SQIVND (reference sequence). This CDR3 is built from 14 residues. With random hexamers, reverse transcription was performed on roughly 0.5 to 1 ug of RNA. An immunoSEQ multiplex PCR amplified TCR beta CDR3 over 54 Vbeta and 13 Jbeta. MiXCR was run by TCRdb on the immunoSEQ multiplex PCR reads, yielding one entry per CDR3 protein. The sample has about 120,000 distinct CDR3 sequences; 90% to 95% are singletons. This sample was taken from a study of CD8 T cells in Susac syndrome. Diagnostic criteria defined recently for definite or probable disease were met by the Susac syndrome patients.

The receptor was derived from a human donor with Susac syndrome. Material for sequencing was CD8+ T cells from PBMCs. The rearrangement links TRBV19 to TRBJ2-5, with D perhaps matching TRBD1 (7 bases). CDR3 nucleotides: TGTGCCAGTAGTGCGGGACAGCCGGGGGAGACCCAGTACTTC. It translates to CASSAGQPGETQYF.